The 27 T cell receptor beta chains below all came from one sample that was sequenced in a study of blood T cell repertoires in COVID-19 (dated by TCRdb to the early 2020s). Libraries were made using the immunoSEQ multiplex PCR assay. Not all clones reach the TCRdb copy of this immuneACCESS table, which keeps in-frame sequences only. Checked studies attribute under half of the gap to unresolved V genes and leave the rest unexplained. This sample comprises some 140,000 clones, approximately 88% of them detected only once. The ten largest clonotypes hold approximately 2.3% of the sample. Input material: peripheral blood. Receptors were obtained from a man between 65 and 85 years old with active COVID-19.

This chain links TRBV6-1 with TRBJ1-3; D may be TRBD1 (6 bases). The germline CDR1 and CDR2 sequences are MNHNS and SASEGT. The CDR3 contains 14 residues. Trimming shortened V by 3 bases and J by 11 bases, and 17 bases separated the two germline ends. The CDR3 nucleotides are TGTGCCAGCAGTGAGATGGGGGGGCAGAGGGCCATATATTTT. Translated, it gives CASSEMGGQRAIYF.

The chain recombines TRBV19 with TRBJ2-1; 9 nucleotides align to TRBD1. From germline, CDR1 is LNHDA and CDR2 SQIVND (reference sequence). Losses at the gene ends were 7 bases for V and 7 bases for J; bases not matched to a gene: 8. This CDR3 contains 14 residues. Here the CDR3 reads CASNAGTGINEQFF. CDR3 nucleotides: TGTGCCAGTAATGCCGGGACAGGGATAAATGAGCAGTTCTTC.

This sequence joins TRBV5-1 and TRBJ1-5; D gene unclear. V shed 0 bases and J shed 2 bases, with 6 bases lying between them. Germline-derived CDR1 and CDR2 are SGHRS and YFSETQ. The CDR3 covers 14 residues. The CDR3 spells CASSLGAGNQPQHF. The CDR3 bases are TGCGCCAGCAGCTTGGGTGCAGGCAATCAGCCCCAGCATTTT.

The CDR3, as DNA: TGTGCCAGCATGGAGGCGAATCAGCCCCAGCATTTT. Translation: CASMEANQPQHF. The chain couples TRBV6-6 to TRBJ1-5; no clear D gene. The CDR3 spans 12 residues. V was cut by 7 bases and J by 4 bases, with 8 bases left in between. Germline loops: CDR1 MNHNY, CDR2 SVGAGI (reference sequence).

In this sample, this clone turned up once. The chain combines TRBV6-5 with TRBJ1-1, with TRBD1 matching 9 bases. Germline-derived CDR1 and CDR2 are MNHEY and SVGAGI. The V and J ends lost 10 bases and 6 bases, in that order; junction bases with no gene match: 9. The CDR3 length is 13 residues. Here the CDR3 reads CATRDRAGSEAFF. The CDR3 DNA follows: TGTGCCACCAGGGACAGGGCCGGCTCTGAAGCTTTCTTT.

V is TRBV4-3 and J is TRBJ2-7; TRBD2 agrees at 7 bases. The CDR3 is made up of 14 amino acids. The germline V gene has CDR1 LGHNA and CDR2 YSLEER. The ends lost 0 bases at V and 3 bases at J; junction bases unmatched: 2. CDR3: CASSQEGGDYEQYF. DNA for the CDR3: TGCGCCAGCAGCCAAGAGGGGGGGGACTACGAGCAGTACTTC.

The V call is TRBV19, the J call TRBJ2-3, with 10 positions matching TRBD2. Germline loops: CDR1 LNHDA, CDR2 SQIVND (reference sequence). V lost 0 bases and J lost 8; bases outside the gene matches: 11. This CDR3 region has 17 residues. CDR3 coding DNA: TGTGCCAGTAGTATAGAATTCGCTAGCGGGAGATGGGGTACGCAGTATTTT. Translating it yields CASSIEFASGRWGTQYF.

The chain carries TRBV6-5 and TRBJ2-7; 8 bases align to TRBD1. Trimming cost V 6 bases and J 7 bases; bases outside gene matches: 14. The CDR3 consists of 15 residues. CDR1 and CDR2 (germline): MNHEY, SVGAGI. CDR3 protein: CASSPPAGQGREQYF. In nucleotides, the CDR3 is TGTGCCAGCAGCCCCCCCGCCGGACAGGGAAGAGAGCAGTACTTC.

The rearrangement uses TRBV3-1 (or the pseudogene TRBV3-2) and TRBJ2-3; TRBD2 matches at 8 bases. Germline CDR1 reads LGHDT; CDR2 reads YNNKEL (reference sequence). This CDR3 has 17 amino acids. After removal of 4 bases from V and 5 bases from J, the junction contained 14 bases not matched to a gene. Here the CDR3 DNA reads TGTGCCAGCAGCCTCCTCCGACGGGGGGGAGACGGAGATACGCAGTATTTT. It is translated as CASSLLRRGGDGDTQYF.

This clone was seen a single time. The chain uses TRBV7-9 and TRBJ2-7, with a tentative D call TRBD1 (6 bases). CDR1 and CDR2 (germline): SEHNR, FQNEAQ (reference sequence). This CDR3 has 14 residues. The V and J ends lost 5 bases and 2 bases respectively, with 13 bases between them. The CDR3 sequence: CASSPPGTTYEQYF. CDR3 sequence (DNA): TGTGCCAGCAGCCCTCCCGGGACAACCTACGAGCAGTACTTC.

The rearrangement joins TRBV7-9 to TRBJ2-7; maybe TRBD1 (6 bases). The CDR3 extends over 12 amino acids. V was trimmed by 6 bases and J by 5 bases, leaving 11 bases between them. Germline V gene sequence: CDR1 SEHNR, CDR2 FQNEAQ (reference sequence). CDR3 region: CASRSQGNEQYF. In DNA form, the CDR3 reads TGTGCCAGCAGGTCACAGGGAAACGAGCAGTACTTC.

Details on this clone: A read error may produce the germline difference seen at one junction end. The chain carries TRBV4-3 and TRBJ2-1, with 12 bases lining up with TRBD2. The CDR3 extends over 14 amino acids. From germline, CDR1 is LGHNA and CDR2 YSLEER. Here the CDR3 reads CASSQVGLAGGRVF. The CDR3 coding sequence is TGCGCCAGCAGCCAAGTAGGCCTAGCGGGAGGGCGGGTCTTC.

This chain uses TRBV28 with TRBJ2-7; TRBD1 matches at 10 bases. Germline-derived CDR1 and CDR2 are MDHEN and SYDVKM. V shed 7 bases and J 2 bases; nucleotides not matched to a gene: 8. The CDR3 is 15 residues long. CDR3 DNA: TGTGCCAGCACCCCGTCAGGGACAGGGGCCTACGAGCAGTACTTC. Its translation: CASTPSGTGAYEQYF.

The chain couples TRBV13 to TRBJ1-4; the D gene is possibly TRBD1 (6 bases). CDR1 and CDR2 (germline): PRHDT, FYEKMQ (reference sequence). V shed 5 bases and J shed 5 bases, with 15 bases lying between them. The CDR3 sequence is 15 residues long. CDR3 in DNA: TGTGCCAGCAGCACCTGGACAGAAGGAAATGAAAAACTGTTTTTT. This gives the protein CASSTWTEGNEKLFF.

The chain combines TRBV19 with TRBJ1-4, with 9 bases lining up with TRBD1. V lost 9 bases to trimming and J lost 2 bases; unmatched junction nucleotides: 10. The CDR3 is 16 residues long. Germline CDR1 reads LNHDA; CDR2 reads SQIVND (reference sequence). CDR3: CASSPGQGWTNEKLFF. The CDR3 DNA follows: TGTGCCAGCTCCCCGGGACAGGGTTGGACTAATGAAAAACTGTTTTTT.

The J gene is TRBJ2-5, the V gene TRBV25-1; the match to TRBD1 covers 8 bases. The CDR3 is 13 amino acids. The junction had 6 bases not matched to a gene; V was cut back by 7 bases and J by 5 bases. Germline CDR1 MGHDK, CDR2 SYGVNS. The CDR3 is CASTPTGVETQYF. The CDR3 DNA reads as TGTGCCAGCACCCCGACAGGGGTCGAGACCCAGTACTTC.

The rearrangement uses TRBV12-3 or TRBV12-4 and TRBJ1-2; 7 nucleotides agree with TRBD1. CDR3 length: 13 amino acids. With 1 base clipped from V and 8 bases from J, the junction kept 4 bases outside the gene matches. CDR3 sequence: CASSLVRGRGYTF. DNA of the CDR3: TGTGCCAGCAGTTTAGTGAGGGGGCGCGGCTACACCTTC.

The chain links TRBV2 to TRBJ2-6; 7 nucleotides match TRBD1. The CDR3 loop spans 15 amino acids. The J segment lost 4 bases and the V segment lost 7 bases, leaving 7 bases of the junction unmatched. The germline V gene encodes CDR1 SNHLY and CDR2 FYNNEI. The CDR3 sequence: CASTPRGLGANVLTF. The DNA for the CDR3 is TGTGCCAGCACTCCCAGGGGGTTGGGGGCCAACGTCCTGACTTTC.

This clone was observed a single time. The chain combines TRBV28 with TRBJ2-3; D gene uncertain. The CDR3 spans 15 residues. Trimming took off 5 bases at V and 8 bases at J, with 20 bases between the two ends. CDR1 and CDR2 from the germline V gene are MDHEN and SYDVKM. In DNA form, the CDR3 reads TGTGCCAGCAGTCCCCCTCGACTGACCCTCGGTACGCAGTATTTT. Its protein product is CASSPPRLTLGTQYF.

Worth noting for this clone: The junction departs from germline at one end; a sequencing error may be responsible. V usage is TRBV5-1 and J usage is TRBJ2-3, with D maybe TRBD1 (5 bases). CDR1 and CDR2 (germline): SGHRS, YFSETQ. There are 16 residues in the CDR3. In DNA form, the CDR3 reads TGCGCCAGCAGCTTTCAATCGATAACAGGTACAGCTACGCAGTATTTT. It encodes CASSFQSITGTATQYF.

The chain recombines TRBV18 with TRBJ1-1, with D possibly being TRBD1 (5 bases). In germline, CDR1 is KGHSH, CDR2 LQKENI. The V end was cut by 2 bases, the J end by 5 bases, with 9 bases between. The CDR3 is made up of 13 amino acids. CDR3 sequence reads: CASSPKEGTEAFF. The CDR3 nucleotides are TGTGCCAGCTCACCAAAGGAGGGGACTGAAGCTTTCTTT. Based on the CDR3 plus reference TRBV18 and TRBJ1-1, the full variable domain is NAGVMQNPRHLVRRRGQEARLRCSPMKGHSHVYWYRQLPEEGLKFMVYLQKENIIDESGMPKERFSAEFPKEGPSILRIQQVVRGDSAAYFCASSPKEGTEAFFGQGTRLTVV.

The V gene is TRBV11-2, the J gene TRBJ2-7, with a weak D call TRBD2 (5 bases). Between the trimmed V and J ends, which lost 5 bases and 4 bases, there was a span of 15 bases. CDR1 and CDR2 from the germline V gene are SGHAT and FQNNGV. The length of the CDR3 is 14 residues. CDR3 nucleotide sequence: TGTGCCAGCAGCCTGCCGGGATCCGTTTACGAGCAGTACTTC. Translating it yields CASSLPGSVYEQYF. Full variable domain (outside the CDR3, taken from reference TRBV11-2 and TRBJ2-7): EAGVAQSPRYKIIEKRQSVAFWCNPISGHATLYWYQQILGQGPKLLIQFQNNGVVDDSQLPKDRFSAERLKGVDSTLKIQPAKLEDSAVYLCASSLPGSVYEQYFGPGTRLTVT.

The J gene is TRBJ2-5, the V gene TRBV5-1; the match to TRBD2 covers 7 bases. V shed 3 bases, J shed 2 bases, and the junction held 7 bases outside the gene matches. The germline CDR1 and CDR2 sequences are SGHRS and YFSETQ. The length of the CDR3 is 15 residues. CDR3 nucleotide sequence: TGCGCCAGCAGCTCCCTCGGTAGCGGGCAAGAGACCCAGTACTTC. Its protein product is CASSSLGSGQETQYF. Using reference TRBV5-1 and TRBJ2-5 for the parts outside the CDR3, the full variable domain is KAGVTQTPRYLIKTRGQQVTLSCSPISGHRSVSWYQQTPGQGLQFLFEYFSETQRNKGNFPGRFSGRQFSNSRSEMNVSTLELGDSALYLCASSSLGSGQETQYFGPGTRLLVL.

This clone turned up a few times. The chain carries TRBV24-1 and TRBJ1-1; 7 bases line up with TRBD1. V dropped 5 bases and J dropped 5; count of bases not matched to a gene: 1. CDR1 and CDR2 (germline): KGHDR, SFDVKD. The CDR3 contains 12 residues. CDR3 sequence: CATSVTGTEAFF. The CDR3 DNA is TGTGCCACCAGTGTGACAGGGACTGAAGCTTTCTTT.

The CDR3 DNA reads as TGTGCCAGCAGCAAGAGCGACGGTAGCTCCTACGAGCAGTACTTC. Its protein product is CASSKSDGSSYEQYF. The chain carries TRBV7-9 and TRBJ2-7; D gene uncertain. This CDR3 region has 15 residues. Germline-derived CDR1 and CDR2 are SEHNR and FQNEAQ (reference sequence). V lost 5 bases and J lost 0, with 14 bases in between.

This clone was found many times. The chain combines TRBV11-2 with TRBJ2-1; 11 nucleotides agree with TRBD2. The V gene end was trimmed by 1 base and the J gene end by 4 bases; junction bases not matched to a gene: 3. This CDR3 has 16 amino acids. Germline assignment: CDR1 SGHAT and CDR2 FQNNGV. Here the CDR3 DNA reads TGTGCCAGCAGCTTAGTGACTAGCGGGGAATACAATGAGCAGTTCTTC. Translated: CASSLVTSGEYNEQFF. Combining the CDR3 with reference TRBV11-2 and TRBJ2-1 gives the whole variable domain EAGVAQSPRYKIIEKRQSVAFWCNPISGHATLYWYQQILGQGPKLLIQFQNNGVVDDSQLPKDRFSAERLKGVDSTLKIQPAKLEDSAVYLCASSLVTSGEYNEQFFGPGTRLTVL.

This CDR3 reads CASSPGLAGGHEQFF. For the CDR3, the DNA is TGTGCCAGCAGCCCCGGACTAGCGGGAGGCCATGAGCAGTTCTTC. The rearrangement links TRBV11-1 to TRBJ2-1, with 14 bases matching TRBD2. The CDR3 loop spans 15 amino acids. Germline-derived CDR1 and CDR2 are SGHAT and FQDESV (reference sequence). After removal of 5 bases from V and 8 bases from J, the junction contained 5 bases not matched to a gene.